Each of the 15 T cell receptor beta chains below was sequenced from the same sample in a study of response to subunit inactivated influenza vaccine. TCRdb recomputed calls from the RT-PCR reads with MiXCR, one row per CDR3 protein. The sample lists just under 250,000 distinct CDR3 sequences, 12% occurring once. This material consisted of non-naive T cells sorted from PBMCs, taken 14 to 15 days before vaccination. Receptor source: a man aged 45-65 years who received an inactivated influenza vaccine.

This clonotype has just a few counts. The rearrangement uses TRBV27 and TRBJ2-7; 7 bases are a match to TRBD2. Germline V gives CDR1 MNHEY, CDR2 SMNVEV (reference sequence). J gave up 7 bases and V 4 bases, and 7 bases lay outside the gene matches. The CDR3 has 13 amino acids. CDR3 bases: TGTGCCAGCAGTTGGGACTATGCCGGGGAGCAGTACTTC. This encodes CASSWDYAGEQYF.

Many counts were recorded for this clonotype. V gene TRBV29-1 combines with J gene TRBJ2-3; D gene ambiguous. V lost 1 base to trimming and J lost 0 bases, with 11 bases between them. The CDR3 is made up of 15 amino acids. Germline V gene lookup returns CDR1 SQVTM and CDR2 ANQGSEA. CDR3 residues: CSVEAPDRSTDTQYF. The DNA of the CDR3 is TGCAGCGTTGAAGCGCCCGATAGGAGCACAGATACGCAGTATTTT.

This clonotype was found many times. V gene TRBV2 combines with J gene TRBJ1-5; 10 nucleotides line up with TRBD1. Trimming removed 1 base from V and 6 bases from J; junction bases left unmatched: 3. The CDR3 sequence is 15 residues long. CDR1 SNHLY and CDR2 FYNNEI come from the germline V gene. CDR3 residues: CASSEGTGGSQPQHF. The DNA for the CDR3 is TGTGCCAGCAGTGAAGGGACAGGGGGAAGTCAGCCCCAGCATTTT.

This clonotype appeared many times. The CDR3 DNA sequence: TGCAGTGCCGTCGGACAGAGGGGGTATGGCTACACCTTC. This codes for CSAVGQRGYGYTF. The chain is built from TRBV20-1 and TRBJ1-2, with D tentatively TRBD1 (6 bases). This CDR3 comprises 13 residues. Trimming took 6 bases from V and 5 from J, leaving 16 bases between them. CDR1 DFQATT and CDR2 SNEGSKA come from the germline V gene (reference sequence).

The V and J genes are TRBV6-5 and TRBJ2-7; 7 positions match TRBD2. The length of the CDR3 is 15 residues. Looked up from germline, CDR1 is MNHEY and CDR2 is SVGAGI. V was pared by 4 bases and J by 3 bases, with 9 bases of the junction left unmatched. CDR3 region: CASSFSLGGGYEQYF. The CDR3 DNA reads TGTGCCAGCAGTTTTTCCTTGGGGGGGGGCTACGAGCAGTACTTC.

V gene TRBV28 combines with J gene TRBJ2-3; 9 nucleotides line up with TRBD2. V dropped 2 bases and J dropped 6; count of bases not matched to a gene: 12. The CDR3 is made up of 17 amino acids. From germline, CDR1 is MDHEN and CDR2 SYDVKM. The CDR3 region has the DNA TGTGCCAGCAGTTTACGGTCCTCTAGCGGGATGGGGGATACGCAGTATTTT. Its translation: CASSLRSSSGMGDTQYF. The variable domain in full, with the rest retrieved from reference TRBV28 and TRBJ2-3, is DVKVTQSSRYLVKRTGEKVFLECVQDMDHENMFWYRQDPGLGLRLIYFSYDVKMKEKGDIPEGYSVSREKKERFSLILESASTNQTSMYLCASSLRSSSGMGDTQYFGPGTRLTVL.

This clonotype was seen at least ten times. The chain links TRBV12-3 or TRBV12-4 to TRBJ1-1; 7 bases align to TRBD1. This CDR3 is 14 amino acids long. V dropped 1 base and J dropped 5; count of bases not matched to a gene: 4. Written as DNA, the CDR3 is TGTGCCAGCAGTTTAGGCGGCAGGGGGACTGAAGCTTTCTTT. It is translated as CASSLGGRGTEAFF.

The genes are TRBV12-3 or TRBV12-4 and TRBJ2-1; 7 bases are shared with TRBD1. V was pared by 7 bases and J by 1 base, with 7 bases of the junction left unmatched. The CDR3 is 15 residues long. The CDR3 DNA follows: TGTGCCAGCACCTTTCACAGGGGTTCCTACAATGAGCAGTTCTTC. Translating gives CASTFHRGSYNEQFF.

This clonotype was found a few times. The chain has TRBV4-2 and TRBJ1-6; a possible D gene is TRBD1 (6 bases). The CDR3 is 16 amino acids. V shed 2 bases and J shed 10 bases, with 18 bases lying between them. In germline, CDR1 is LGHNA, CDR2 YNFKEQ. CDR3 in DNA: TGTGCCAGCAGCCAATCAAACGGGGGGCGGTACTCACCCCTCCACTTT. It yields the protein CASSQSNGGRYSPLHF.

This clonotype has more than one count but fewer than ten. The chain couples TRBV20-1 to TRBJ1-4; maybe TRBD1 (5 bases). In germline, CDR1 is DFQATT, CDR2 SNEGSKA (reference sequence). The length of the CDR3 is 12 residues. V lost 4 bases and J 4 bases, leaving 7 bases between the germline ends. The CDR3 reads CSATRDNEKLFF. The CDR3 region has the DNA TGCAGTGCTACCAGGGATAATGAAAAACTGTTTTTT.

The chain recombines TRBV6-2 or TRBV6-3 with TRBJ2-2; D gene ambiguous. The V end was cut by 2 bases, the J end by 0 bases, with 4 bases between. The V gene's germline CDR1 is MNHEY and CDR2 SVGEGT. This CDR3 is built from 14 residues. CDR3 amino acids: CASSYGPNTGELFF. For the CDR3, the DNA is TGTGCCAGCAGTTACGGGCCGAACACCGGGGAGCTGTTTTTT.

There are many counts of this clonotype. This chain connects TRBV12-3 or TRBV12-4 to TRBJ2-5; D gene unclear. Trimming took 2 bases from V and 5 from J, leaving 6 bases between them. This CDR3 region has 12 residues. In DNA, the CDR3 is TGTGCCAGCAGTTTAAGCAGGGAGACCCAGTACTTC. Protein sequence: CASSLSRETQYF.

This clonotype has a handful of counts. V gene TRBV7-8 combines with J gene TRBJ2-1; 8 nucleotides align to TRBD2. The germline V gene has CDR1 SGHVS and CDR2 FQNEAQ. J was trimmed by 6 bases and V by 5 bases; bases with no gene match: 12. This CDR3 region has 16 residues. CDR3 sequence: CASSPLSSGGRNEQFF. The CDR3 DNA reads TGTGCCAGCAGCCCCCTATCGAGCGGGGGCCGCAATGAGCAGTTCTTC.

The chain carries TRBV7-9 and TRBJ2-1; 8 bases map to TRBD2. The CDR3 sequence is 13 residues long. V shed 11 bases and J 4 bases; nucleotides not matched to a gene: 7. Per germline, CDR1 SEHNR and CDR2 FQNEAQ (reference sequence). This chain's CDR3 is CAAGGGTYNEQFF. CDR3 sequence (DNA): TGTGCCGCTGGCGGGGGGACTTACAATGAGCAGTTCTTC. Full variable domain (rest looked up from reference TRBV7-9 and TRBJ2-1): DTGVSQNPRHKITKRGQNVTFRCDPISEHNRLYWYRQTLGQGPEFLTYFQNEAQLEKSRLLSDRFSAERPKGSFSTLEIQRTEQGDSAMYLCAAGGGTYNEQFFGPGTRLTVL.

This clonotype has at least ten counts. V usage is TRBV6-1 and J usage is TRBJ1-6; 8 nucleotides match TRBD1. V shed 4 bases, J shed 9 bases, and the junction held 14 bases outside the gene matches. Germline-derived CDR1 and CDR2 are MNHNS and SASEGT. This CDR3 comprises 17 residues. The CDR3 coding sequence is TGTGCCAGCAGTGCTTTCACCGGACAGGGCTCGGGTTCACCCCTCCACTTT. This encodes CASSAFTGQGSGSPLHF.